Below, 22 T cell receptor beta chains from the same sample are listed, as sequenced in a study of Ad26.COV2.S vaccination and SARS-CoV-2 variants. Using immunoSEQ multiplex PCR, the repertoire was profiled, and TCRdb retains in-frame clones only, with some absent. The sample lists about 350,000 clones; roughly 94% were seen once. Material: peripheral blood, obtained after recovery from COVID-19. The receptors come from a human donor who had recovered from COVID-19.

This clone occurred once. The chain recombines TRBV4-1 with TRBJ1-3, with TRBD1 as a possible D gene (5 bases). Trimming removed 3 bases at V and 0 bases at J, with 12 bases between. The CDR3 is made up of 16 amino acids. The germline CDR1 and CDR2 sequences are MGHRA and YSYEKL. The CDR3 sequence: CASSHPEGSSGNTIYF. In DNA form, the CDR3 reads TGCGCCAGCAGCCACCCTGAGGGGAGCTCTGGAAACACCATATATTTT.

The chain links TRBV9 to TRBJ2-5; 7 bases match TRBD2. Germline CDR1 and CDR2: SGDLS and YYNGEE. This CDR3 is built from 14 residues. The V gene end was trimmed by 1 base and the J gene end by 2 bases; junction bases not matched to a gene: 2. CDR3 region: CASSVSGVQETQYF. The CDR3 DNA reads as TGTGCCAGCAGCGTAAGCGGGGTTCAAGAGACCCAGTACTTC.

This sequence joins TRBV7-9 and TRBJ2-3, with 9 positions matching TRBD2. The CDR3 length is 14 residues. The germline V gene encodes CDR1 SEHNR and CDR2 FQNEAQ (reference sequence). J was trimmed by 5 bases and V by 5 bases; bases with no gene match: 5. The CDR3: CASSPAGGQDTQYF. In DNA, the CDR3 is TGTGCCAGCAGCCCTGCGGGGGGGCAAGATACGCAGTATTTT.

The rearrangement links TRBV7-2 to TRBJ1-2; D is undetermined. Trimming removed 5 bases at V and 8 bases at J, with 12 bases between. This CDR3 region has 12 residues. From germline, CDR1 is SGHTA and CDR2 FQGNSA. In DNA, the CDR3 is TGTGCCAGCAGCCCTCGGTTGTGGGGCTACACCTTC. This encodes CASSPRLWGYTF.

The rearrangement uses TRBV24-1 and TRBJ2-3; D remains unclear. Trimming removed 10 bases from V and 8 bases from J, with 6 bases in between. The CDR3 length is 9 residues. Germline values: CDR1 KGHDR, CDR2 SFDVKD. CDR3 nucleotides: TGTGCCACGGATGGTACGCAGTATTTT. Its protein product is CATDGTQYF.

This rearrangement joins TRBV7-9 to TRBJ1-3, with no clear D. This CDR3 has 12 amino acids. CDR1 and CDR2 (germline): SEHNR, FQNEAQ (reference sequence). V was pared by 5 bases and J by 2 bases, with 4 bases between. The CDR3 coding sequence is TGTGCCAGCAGCGAACCTGGAAACACCATATATTTT. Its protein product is CASSEPGNTIYF.

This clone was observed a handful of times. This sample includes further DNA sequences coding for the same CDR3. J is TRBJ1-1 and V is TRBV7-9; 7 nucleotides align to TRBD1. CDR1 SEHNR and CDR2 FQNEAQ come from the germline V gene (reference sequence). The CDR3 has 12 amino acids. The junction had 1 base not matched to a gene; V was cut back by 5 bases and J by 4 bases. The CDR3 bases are TGTGCCAGCAGCCCAGGGGGCACTGAAGCTTTCTTT. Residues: CASSPGGTEAFF.

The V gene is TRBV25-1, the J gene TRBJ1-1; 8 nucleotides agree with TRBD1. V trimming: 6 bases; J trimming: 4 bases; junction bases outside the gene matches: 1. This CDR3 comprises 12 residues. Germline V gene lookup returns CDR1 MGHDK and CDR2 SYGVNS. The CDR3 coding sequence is TGTGCCAGCAGGGACAGGGCCACTGAAGCTTTCTTT. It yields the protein CASRDRATEAFF.

CDR3 in amino acids: CASRGTGGNTIYF. DNA for the CDR3: TGCGCCAGCAGAGGGACAGGGGGAAACACCATATATTTT. J is TRBJ1-3 and V is TRBV5-1, with 9 bases identical to TRBD1. The CDR3 totals 13 residues. Germline V gene sequence: CDR1 SGHRS, CDR2 YFSETQ. After removal of 5 bases from V and 4 bases from J, the junction contained 1 base not matched to a gene. Combining the CDR3 with reference TRBV5-1 and TRBJ1-3 gives the whole variable domain KAGVTQTPRYLIKTRGQQVTLSCSPISGHRSVSWYQQTPGQGLQFLFEYFSETQRNKGNFPGRFSGRQFSNSRSEMNVSTLELGDSALYLCASRGTGGNTIYFGEGSWLTVV.

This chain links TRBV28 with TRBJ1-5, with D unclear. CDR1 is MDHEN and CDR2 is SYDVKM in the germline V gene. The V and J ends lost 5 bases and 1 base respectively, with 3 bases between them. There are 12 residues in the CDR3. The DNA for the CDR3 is TGTGCCAGCAGTATCAGCAATCAGCCCCAGCATTTT. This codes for CASSISNQPQHF.

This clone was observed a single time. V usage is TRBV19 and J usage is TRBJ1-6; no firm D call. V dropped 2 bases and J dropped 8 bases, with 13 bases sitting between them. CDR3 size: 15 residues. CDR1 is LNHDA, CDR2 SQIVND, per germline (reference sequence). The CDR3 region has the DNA TGTGCCAGTAGTATACAGGACGGACTTTATTCACCCCTCCACTTT. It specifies CASSIQDGLYSPLHF. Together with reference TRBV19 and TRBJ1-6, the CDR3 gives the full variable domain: DGGITQSPKYLFRKEGQNVTLSCEQNLNHDAMYWYRQDPGQGLRLIYYSQIVNDFQKGDIAEGYSVSREKKESFPLTVTSAQKNPTAFYLCASSIQDGLYSPLHFGNGTRLTVT.

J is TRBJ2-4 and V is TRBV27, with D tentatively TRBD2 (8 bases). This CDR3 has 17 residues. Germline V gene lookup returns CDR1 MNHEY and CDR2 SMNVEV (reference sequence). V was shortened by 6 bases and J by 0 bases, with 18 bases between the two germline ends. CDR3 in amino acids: CASRGLGGQLAKNIQYF. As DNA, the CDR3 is TGTGCCAGCAGGGGACTAGGGGGCCAACTAGCCAAAAACATTCAGTACTTC.

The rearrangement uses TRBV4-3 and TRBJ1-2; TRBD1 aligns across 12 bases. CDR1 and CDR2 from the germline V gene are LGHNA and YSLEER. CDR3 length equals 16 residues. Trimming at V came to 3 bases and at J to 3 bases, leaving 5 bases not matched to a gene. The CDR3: CASSHGTGGAYYGYTF. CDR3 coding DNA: TGCGCCAGCAGCCACGGGACAGGGGGCGCATACTATGGCTACACCTTC.

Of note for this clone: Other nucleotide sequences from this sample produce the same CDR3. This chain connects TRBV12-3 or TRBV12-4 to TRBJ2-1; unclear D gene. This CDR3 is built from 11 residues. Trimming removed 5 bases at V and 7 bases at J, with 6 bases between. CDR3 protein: CASSLRNEQFF. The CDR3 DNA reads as TGTGCCAGCAGTCTCAGAAATGAGCAGTTCTTC.

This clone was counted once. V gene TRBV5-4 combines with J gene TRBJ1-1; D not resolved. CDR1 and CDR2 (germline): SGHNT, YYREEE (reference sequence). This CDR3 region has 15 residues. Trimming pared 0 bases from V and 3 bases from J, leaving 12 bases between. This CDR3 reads CASSLGGQAHTEAFF. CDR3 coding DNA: TGTGCCAGCAGCTTGGGAGGTCAGGCCCACACTGAAGCTTTCTTT.

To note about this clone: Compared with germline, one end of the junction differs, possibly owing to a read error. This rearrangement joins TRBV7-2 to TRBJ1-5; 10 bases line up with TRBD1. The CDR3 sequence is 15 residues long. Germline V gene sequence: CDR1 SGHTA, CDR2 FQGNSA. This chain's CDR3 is CASSLEGTGDQPQHF. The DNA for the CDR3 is TGTGCCAGCAGTTTAGAGGGGACAGGGGATCAGCCCCAGCATTTT.

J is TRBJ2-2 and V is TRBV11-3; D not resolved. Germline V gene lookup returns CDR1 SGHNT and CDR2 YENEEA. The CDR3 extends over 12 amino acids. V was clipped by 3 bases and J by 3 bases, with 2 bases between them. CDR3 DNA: TGTGCCAGCAGCTTCGACACCGGGGAGCTGTTTTTT. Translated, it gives CASSFDTGELFF.

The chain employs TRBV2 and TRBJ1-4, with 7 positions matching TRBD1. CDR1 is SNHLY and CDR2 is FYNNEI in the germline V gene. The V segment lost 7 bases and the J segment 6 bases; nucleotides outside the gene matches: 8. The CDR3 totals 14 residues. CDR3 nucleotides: TGTGCCAGCACCTTACAGGGGCTGGATGAAAAACTGTTTTTT. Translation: CASTLQGLDEKLFF.

In DNA, the CDR3 is TGTGCCAGCAGTCAATCACAGGGAAGAGCTTTCTTT. Amino acids: CASSQSQGRAFF. V and J are TRBV6-2 or TRBV6-3 and TRBJ1-1; a weak D match, TRBD1 (6 bases). Between the trimmed V and J ends, which lost 5 bases and 10 bases, there was a span of 14 bases. This CDR3 is 12 amino acids long. Germline V CDR1 and CDR2: MNHEY, SVGEGT.

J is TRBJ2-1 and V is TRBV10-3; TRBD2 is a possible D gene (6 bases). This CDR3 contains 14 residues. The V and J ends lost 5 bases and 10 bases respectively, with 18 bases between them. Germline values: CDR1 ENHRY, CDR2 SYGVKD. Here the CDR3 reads CAISREDPSGEQFF. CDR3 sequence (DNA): TGTGCCATCAGTAGGGAGGACCCATCAGGGGAGCAGTTCTTC.

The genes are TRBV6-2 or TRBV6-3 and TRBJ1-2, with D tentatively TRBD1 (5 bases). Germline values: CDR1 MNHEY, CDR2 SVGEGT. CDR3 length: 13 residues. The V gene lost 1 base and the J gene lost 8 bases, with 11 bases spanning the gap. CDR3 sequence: CASSYWQGSGYTF. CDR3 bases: TGTGCCAGCAGTTACTGGCAGGGCAGCGGCTACACCTTC.

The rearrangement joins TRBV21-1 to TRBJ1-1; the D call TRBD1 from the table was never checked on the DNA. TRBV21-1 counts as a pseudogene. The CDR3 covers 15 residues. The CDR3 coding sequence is TGTGCCAGCAGCTCCTCCAGGGCCAAGAACACTGAAGCTTTCTTT. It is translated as CASSSSRAKNTEAFF.